The present T cell receptor beta chain was sequenced within a study of blood T cell repertoires in COVID-19. Whole-study context: Samples came from the United States, Italy and Spain, spanning acute and convalescent COVID-19.

The germline gives CDR1 MNHNS, CDR2 SASEGT. The V gene end was trimmed by 4 bases and the J gene end by 5 bases; junction bases not matched to a gene: 8. The CDR3 runs 17 residues. Original data processing: Amplification of reference gene primers was used by the study to estimate nucleated cell counts. Libraries were prepared by immunoSEQ multiplex PCR; TCRdb keeps only in-frame clonotypes and omits some of them. V and J calls and clone size are those listed in that table; D and trimming were worked out from the DNA. The table includes about 360,000 clones, roughly 80% detected once. J is TRBJ2-1 and V is TRBV6-1; 13 nucleotides match TRBD2. Sequencing was performed on peripheral blood. This clonotype originated in a human donor with acute or convalescent COVID-19. The donor label of this sample is uncertain. The CDR3 DNA follows: TGTGCCAGCAGTGCAAGACGACTAGCGGGGGGTCACAATGAGCAGTTCTTC. Residues: CASSARRLAGGHNEQFF.